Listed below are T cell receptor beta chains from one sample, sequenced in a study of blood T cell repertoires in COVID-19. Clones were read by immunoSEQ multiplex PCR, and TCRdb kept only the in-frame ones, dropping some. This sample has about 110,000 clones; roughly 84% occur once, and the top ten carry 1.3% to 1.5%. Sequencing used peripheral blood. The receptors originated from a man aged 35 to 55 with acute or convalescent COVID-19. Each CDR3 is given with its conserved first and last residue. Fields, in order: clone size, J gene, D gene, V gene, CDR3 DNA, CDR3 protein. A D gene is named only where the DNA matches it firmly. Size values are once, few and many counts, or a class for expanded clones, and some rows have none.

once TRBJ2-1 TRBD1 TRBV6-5 TGTGCCAGCAGTTACGTCCCGGGACAGGGGGCCAAGGAGCAGTTCTTC CASSYVPGQGAKEQFF
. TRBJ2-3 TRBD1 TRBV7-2 TGTGCCAGCAGCTTAGCAGCCCCAACAGGGGCGCCCTTCACAGATACGCAGTATTTT CASSLAAPTGAPFTDTQYF
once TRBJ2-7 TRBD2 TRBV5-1 TGCGCCAGCAGCTTGGTGCTAGCGGGGGGATCCTACGAGCAGTACTTC CASSLVLAGGSYEQYF
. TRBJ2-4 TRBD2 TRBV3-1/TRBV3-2 TGTGCCAGCAGCCAAGATGGTCTAGCGGGGGGAAGGGCCAAAAACATTCAGTACTTC CASSQDGLAGGRAKNIQYF
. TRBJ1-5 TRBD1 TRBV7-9 TGTGCCAGCAGCTTGGCAACAGGGGACCAGCCCCAGCATTTT CASSLATGDQPQHF
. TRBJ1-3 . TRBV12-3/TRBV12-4 TGTGCCATATTCCAGGAGCGGAGAAACACCATATATTTT CAIFQERRNTIYF
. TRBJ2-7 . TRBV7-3 TGTGCCAGCAGCTTAGGAGGGCTCTCCTACGAGCAGTACTTC CASSLGGLSYEQYF
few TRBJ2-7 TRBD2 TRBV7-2 TGTGCCAGCCATAGTAGCGGGAGCGCTTACGAGCAGTACTTC CASHSSGSAYEQYF
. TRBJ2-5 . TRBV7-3 TGTGCCAGCAGCTTAAAGTCCGGGGGAGGAGAGACCCAGTACTTC CASSLKSGGGETQYF
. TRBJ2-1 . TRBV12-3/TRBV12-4 TGTGCCAGCCAATCGGGGGTGTTCCATGAGCAGTTCTTC CASQSGVFHEQFF
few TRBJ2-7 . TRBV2 TGTGCCAGCGCTGCTGTAGCGTGGACAGACTCCTACGAGCAGTACTTC CASAAVAWTDSYEQYF
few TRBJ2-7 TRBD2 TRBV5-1 TGCGCCAGCAGCAGGGGATCTAGCGGGGGGACCTACGAGCAGTACTTC CASSRGSSGGTYEQYF
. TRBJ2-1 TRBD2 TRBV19 TGTGCCACCGGGACTACCTTAGACCACAATGAGCAGTTCTTC CATGTTLDHNEQFF
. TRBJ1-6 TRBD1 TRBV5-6 TGTGCCAGCAGCTCTTCCGGGACAGGGTCCTATAATTCACCCCTCCACTTT CASSSSGTGSYNSPLHF
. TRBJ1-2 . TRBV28 TGTGCCAGCAGTTTACAGGGTTATGGCTACACCTTC CASSLQGYGYTF
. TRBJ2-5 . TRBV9 TGTGCCAGCAGCGTAGATCAGGGAGGGACCCAGTACTTC CASSVDQGGTQYF
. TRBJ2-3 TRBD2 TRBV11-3 TGTGCCAGCAGCCAGCGGCTAGCGGGAGAGCTGGATACGCAGTATTTT CASSQRLAGELDTQYF
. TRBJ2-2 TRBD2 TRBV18 TGTGCCAGCTCACTCGTAGCGGGAGGCGGAACCGGGGAGCTGTTTTTT CASSLVAGGGTGELFF
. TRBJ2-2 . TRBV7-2 TGTGCCAGCAGCTCGTCGACTATCACCGGGGAGCTGTTTTTT CASSSSTITGELFF
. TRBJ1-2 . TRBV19 TGTGCCAGTAGTATAGGCCTCGCGGAGGGTGCCTATGGCTACACCTTC CASSIGLAEGAYGYTF
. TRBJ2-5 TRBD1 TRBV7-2 TGTGCCAGCAGCTTATTTGGACAGGGAAAAGAGACCCAGTACTTC CASSLFGQGKETQYF
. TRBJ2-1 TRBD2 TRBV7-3 TGTGCCAGCAGCGTCCGCGGGGGGTTCTACAATGAGCAGTTCTTC CASSVRGGFYNEQFF
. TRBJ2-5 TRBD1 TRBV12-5 TGTGCTAGTGGTTTTACCCGGGACAGGGGGAGGGAGACCCAGTACTTC CASGFTRDRGRETQYF
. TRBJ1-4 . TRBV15 TGTGCCACCATCGGGGGTATTGGGACTAATGAAAAACTGTTTTTT CATIGGIGTNEKLFF
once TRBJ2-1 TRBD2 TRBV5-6 TGTGCCAGCAGCTTGGGTCTAGCGGGAGGGTTTAATGAGCAGTTCTTC CASSLGLAGGFNEQFF
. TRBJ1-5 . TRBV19 TGTGCCAGTAGTAATGGACAAAACAATCAGCCCCAGCATTTT CASSNGQNNQPQHF